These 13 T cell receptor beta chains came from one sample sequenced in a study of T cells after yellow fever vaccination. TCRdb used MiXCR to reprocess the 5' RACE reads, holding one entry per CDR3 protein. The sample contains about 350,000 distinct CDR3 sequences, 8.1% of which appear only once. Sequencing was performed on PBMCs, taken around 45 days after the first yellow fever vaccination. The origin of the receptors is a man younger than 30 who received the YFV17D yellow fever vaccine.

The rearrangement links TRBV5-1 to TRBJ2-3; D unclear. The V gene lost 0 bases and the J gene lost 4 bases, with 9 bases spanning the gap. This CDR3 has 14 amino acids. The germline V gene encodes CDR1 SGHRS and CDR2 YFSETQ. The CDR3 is CASSLDASADTQYF. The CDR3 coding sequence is TGCGCCAGCAGCTTGGACGCGAGTGCAGATACGCAGTATTTT.

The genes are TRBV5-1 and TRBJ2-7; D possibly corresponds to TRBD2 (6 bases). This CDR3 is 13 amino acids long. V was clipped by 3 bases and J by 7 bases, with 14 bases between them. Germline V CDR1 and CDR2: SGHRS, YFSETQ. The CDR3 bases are TGCGCCAGCAGCTCGGGGGTTGGGATGGAGCAGTACTTC. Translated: CASSSGVGMEQYF.

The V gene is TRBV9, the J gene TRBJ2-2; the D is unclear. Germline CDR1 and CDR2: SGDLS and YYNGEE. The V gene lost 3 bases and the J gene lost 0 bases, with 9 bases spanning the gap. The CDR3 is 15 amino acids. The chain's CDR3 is CASSEGFANTGELFF. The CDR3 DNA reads TGTGCCAGCAGCGAGGGCTTCGCGAACACCGGGGAGCTGTTTTTT.

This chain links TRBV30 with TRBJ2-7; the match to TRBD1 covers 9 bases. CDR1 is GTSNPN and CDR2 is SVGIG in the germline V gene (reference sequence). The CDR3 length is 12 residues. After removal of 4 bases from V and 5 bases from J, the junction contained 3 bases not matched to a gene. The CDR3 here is CAWTGTGNEQYF. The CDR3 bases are TGTGCCTGGACCGGGACAGGGAACGAGCAGTACTTC.

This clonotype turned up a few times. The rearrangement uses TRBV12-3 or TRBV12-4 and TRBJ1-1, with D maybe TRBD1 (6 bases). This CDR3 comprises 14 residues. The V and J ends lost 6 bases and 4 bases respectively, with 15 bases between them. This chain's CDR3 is CASRGGSLVTEAFF. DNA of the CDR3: TGTGCCAGCAGGGGGGGCAGTCTGGTCACTGAAGCTTTCTTT.

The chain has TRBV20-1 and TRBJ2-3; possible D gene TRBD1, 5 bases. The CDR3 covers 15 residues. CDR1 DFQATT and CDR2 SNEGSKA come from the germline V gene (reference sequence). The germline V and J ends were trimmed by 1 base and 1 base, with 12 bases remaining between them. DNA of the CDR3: TGCAGTGCTAGAGGGAGTCTAGGGGGCACAGATACGCAGTATTTT. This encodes CSARGSLGGTDTQYF.

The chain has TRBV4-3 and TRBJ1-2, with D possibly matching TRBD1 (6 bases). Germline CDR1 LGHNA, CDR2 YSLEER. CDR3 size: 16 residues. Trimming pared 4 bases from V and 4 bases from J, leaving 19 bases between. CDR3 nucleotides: TGCGCCAGCAGCCTTTCGGGATCAGGGGCCAGCTATGGCTACACCTTC. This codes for CASSLSGSGASYGYTF.

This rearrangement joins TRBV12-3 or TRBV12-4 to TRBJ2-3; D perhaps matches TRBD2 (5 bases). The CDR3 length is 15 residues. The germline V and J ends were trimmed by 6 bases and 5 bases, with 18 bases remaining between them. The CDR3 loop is CASSPTPGVKDTQYF. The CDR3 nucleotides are TGTGCCAGCAGCCCTACCCCCGGGGTTAAAGATACGCAGTATTTT.

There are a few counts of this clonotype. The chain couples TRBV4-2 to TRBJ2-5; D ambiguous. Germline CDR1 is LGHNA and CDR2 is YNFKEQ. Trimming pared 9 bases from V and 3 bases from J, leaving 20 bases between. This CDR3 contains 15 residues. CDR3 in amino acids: CASKNTNLAEETQYF. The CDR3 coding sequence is TGTGCCAGTAAGAACACCAACCTGGCGGAAGAGACCCAGTACTTC.

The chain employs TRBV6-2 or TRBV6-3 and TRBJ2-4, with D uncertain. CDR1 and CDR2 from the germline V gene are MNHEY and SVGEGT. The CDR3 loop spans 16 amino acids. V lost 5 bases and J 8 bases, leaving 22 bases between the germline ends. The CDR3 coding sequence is TGTGCCAGCAGTGGAAGACGAACCCGGGCCTTTGACATTCAGTACTTC. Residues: CASSGRRTRAFDIQYF.

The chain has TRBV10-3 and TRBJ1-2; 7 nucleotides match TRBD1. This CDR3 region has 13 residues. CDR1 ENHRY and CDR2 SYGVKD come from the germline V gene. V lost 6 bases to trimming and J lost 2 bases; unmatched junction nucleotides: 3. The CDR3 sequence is CAIRGTVNYGYTF. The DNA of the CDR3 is TGTGCCATCAGGGGGACAGTCAACTATGGCTACACCTTC.

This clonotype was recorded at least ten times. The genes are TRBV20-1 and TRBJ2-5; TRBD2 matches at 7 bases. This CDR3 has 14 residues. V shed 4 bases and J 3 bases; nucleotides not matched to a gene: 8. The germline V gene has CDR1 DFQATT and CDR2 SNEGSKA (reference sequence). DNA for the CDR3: TGCAGTGCTACCGTTCGCCGGGGGGAAGAGACCCAGTACTTC. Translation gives CSATVRRGEETQYF.

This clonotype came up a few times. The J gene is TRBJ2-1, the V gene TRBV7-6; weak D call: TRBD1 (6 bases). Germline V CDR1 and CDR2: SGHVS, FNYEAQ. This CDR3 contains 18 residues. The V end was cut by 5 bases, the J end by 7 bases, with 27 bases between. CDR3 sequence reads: CASSQERQGMLTINEQFF. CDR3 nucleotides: TGTGCCAGCAGCCAAGAGAGGCAGGGGATGCTTACAATAAATGAGCAGTTCTTC.